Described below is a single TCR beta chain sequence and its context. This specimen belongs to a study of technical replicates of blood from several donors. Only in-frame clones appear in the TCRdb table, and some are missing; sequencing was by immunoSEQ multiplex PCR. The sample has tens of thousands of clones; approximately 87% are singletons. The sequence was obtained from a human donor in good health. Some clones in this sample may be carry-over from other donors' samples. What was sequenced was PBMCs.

The CDR3 coding sequence is TGTGCCAGCAGCTTAGGGACTAGCGGGAGTGCAGATACGCAGTATTTT. Its protein is CASSLGTSGSADTQYF. The chain joins TRBV7-3 to TRBJ2-3; 14 nucleotides align to TRBD2. Germline V gives CDR1 SGHTA, CDR2 FQGTGA. The CDR3 spans 16 residues. J gave up 4 bases and V 2 bases, and 2 bases lay outside the gene matches. Complete variable domain (other parts from reference TRBV7-3 and TRBJ2-3): GAGVSQTPSNKVTEKGKYVELRCDPISGHTALYWYRQSLGQGPEFLIYFQGTGAADDSGLPNDRFFAVRPEGSVSTLKIQRTERGDSAVYLCASSLGTSGSADTQYFGPGTRLTVL.